This record concerns one T cell receptor beta chain sequence. The antigen it binds to is not known. Nothing much larger sits one base from this clone, and base qualities are not available. This sample was taken from a study of neurological immune-mediated disorders (dated by TCRdb to the late 2010s). Describing the broader study: Peripheral blood TCR-beta repertoires from HTLV-I-associated myelopathy (HAM/TSP) patients, multiple sclerosis patients and healthy controls were compared by UMI-based sequencing. The approximately 110 TCR-beta libraries covered PBMC samples along with longitudinal samples, technical triplicates, and paired sorted CD4+ and CD8+ T-cell subsets. The cohort comprised about 70 subjects: around 15 HAM/TSP patients, approximately 34 multiple sclerosis patients and about 20 healthy controls. What the study reported, not specific to this receptor: Across subjects, expanded clones never shared an identical CDR3 amino acid sequence, which suggests that the TCR-beta repertoires in every group were private. TCR clonal expansion was highest in HAM/TSP patients and lowest in MS patients, with MS patients falling below even healthy controls.

Sorted-subset TCR libraries were prepared from fewer than 1.3 million sorted CD4+ or CD8+ T cells. PBMCs were separated from peripheral blood using Ficoll-Hypaque density gradient centrifugation and then cryopreserved in liquid nitrogen. The study also sequenced paired sorted CD4+ and CD8+ subsets from healthy controls, HAM/TSP patients and MS patients. cDNA was synthesized by template-switch 5'RACE using a primer carrying a 10-nucleotide random unique molecular identifier by which each TCR transcript was tagged. Each sequencing run produced over 180 million TCR-beta sequences covering 15-18 subjects. The RNeasy kit was used for extraction of total RNA. TCR-beta VDJ regions were amplified with primers for the TCR constant region and the 5'RACE anchor, using the KAPA Real-time Library Amplification kit. A first PCR added sample indexes and Illumina adaptors, and a second PCR then raised library yield. After Ampure bead purification, the roughly 650 bp TCR product was size-selected on a 2% E-gel SizeSelection system. Before pooling, library quality was assessed on a Bioanalyzer, concentration was determined with Qubit, and library quantification was performed with the Kapa Library Quantification kit. Libraries were sequenced paired-end 2 x 150 bp on an Illumina HiSeq 2500. To increase sequence diversity, roughly 25-31% phiX was spiked into each library pool. The original methods were these. The UMI-based MiGEC pipeline processed quality-filtered reads and removed over 75% of raw TCR sequences during error correction. VDJ genes were aligned to IMGT germline references, and clonotypes were defined by unique CDR3 amino acid sequence plus V-J genes. VDJtools evaluated clonal expansion, Shannon diversity and CDR3 relatedness (CalcPairwiseDistances, ClusterSamples); CLCbio workbench built phylogenetic trees. Using coefficient-of-variation modelling across technical triplicates, the study counted a clone as expanded if it had at least 8 unique UMIs. TCRdb ran its own pipeline on the public reads, namely fastp trimming at Q25 and MiXCR clone calling, and kept in-frame beta chains. Entries that share a CDR3 protein sequence are merged under the most common genes and DNA. The V and J calls were determined by TCRdb, not by the authors. This sample lists a few thousand distinct CDR3 sequences; about 25% were detected once. 44% of the sample is held by the ten biggest clonotypes.

CDR1 and CDR2, looked up from the germline V gene, are MNHEY and SVGAGI. There are 16 amino acids in the CDR3, from cysteine to phenylalanine inclusive. Solely the CDR3 DNA is kept, with 48 bases framed from the first base. Germline trimming: 3 bases from V, 2 bases from J; junction bases outside gene matches: 5. Specimen: CD8+ T cells from blood. This clonotype was obtained from a woman between 55 and 75 years old with HTLV-1-associated myelopathy (HAM/TSP). Recombination connected TRBV6-5 to TRBJ1-2; 11 bases in between match TRBD1. The bases read TGTGCCAGCAGTTATCCGGGACAGGGGGTAAACTATGGCTACACCTTC. Its translation reads: CASSYPGQGVNYGYTF.